This T cell receptor beta chain was sequenced in a study of T cell responses to AZD1222 COVID-19 vaccine. Assay used: immunoSEQ multiplex PCR; TCRdb lists only in-frame clones, some missing. Of 100,000 to 150,000 clones detected, around 90% appear once; the ten largest clones hold approximately 6%. Study observations and caveats: The study identified only a handful of AZD1222 recipients as seropositive at baseline. Targets within unmutated variant regions were reportedly found for nearly half of spike-specific TCRs. A rise in Spike-specific TCR breadth and depth followed two AZD1222 doses. Donors skewed white British and female; clonal diversity was possibly underestimated.

V was clipped by 4 bases and J by 5 bases, with 15 bases between them. CDR3 size: 14 residues. Germline assignment: CDR1 GTSNPN and CDR2 SVGIG (reference sequence). This clone was recorded only once. The target antigen is unknown. The origin of this receptor is an adult in good health. Sequenced here: peripheral blood, sampled on day 0 of AZD1222 vaccination. The chain couples TRBV30 to TRBJ1-3; unclear D gene. CDR3 protein: CAWTSRVGRNTIYF. CDR3 in DNA: TGTGCCTGGACCTCAAGAGTTGGGAGAAACACCATATATTTT.